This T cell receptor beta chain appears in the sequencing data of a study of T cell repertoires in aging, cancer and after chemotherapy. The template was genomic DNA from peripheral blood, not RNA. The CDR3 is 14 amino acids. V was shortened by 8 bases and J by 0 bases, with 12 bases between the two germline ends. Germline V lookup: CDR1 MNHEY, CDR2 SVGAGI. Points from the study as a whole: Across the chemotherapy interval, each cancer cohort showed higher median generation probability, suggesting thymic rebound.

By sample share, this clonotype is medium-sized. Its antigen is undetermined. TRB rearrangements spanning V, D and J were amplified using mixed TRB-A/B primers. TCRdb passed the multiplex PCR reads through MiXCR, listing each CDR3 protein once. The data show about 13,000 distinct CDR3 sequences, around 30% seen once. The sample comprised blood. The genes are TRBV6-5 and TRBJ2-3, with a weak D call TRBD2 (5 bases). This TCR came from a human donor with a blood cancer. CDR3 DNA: TGTGCCAGCGCGCGTGGGAGTAGCACAGATACGCAGTATTTT. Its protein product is CASARGSSTDTQYF.